This T cell receptor (beta chain) was sequenced for a study of blood T cell repertoires in COVID-19. Study in general: COVID-19 samples collected from the United States, Italy and Spain covered acute and convalescent phases.

Trimming pared 5 bases from V and 10 bases from J, leaving 17 bases between. This CDR3 comprises 14 residues. Germline CDR1 and CDR2: MNHEY and SMNVEV (reference sequence). In the study's own analysis: Amplifying reference gene primers gave estimates of nucleated cell counts. TCRdb's table, derived via immunoSEQ multiplex PCR, lists solely in-frame clones and lacks some. That table gives V, J and clone size, and the DNA gave D and trimming. The sample lists 150,000 to 200,000 clones, roughly 80% occurring once. Input material: peripheral blood. The rearrangement uses TRBV27 and TRBJ2-2; D ambiguous. This receptor was obtained from a human donor in a cohort sampled during active COVID-19. The CDR3 spells CASSDPSRSSELFF. In DNA, the CDR3 is TGTGCCAGCAGTGACCCCTCCAGGTCTTCGGAGCTGTTTTTT.